The present TCR beta chain was sequenced within a study of T cell responses to AZD1222 COVID-19 vaccine. Study observations and caveats: At 160-218 and 743-854, vaccine-associated CD4 TCRs were dominant, and they spanned spike.

Profiling relied on immunoSEQ multiplex PCR, and the TCRdb table lists in-frame clones only, not all of them. Of some 150,000 clones detected, around 90% appear once; the ten largest clones hold 2.5% to 3.5%. Trimming cost V 0 bases and J 5 bases, with 11 bases left between them. Looked up from germline, CDR1 is LGHDT and CDR2 is YNNKEL (reference sequence). This CDR3 region has 14 residues. About this clone itself: Antigen specificity is unknown.

The rearrangement uses TRBV3-1 (or the pseudogene TRBV3-2) and TRBJ2-7; perhaps TRBD2 as D (5 bases). The sequencing here drew on peripheral blood, taken 28 days after the second AZD1222 dose. This TCR was sampled from an adult who received the AZD1222 COVID-19 vaccine. This CDR3 reads CASSQEKGSDEQYF. Written as DNA, the CDR3 is TGTGCCAGCAGCCAAGAGAAAGGGAGCGACGAGCAGTACTTC.